This entry lists 8 T cell receptor beta chains sequenced from one sample in a study of T cells after yellow fever vaccination. One entry per CDR3 protein, called by TCRdb with MiXCR from the 5' RACE reads. The sample holds 170,000 or so distinct CDR3 sequences, 5.5% to 7.5% seen once. Sequences were derived from CD4+ T cells sorted from PBMCs, sampled on the day of the first yellow fever vaccination. These receptors were obtained from a man younger than 30 who received the YFV17D yellow fever vaccine.

The rearrangement links TRBV11-2 to TRBJ2-7, with 10 bases fitting TRBD2. The ends lost 4 bases at V and 4 bases at J; junction bases unmatched: 7. Germline V gene data show CDR1 as SGHAT and CDR2 as FQNNGV. CDR3 size: 15 residues. The CDR3 region is CASSSASGGVYEQYF. The CDR3 coding sequence is TGTGCCAGCAGCTCGGCGAGCGGGGGGGTTTACGAGCAGTACTTC.

This clonotype was seen many times. The rearrangement links TRBV20-1 to TRBJ2-1, with D unclear. Trimming stripped 5 bases from V and 4 bases from J, with 18 bases between. CDR1 and CDR2 from the germline V gene are DFQATT and SNEGSKA (reference sequence). The CDR3 is 15 amino acids. The CDR3 sequence: CSAPPGGRTYNEQFF. CDR3 nucleotide sequence: TGCAGTGCTCCGCCTGGCGGACGCACTTACAATGAGCAGTTCTTC.

In its sample, this clonotype was seen a few times. The rearrangement joins TRBV10-1 to TRBJ2-2; possibly TRBD1 for D (6 bases). Germline loops: CDR1 WNHNN, CDR2 SYGVQD (reference sequence). There are 13 residues in the CDR3. Trimming cost V 8 bases and J 1 base, with 8 bases left between them. The CDR3 DNA reads TGCGCCAGCCAGGGACAGAACACCGGGGAGCTGTTTTTT. This encodes CASQGQNTGELFF.

Ten or more counts support this clonotype. The J gene is TRBJ2-4, the V gene TRBV4-3; D possibly corresponds to TRBD2 (6 bases). The CDR3 consists of 16 residues. Per germline, CDR1 LGHNA and CDR2 YSLEER. Trimming stripped 0 bases from V and 3 bases from J, with 12 bases between. Here the CDR3 reads CASSQDPVGGKNIQYF. DNA for the CDR3: TGCGCCAGCAGCCAAGATCCGGTGGGGGGCAAAAACATTCAGTACTTC.

This clonotype was detected many times. The genes are TRBV5-1 and TRBJ2-2; D is unresolved. Germline values: CDR1 SGHRS, CDR2 YFSETQ. The V end was cut by 1 base, the J end by 3 bases, with 25 bases between. This CDR3 is 20 amino acids long. The CDR3 reads CASSLLPADSTRFHTGELFF. The CDR3, as DNA: TGCGCCAGCAGCTTGTTACCGGCGGATTCAACAAGATTCCACACCGGGGAGCTGTTTTTT.

In its sample, this clonotype was seen many times. V is TRBV5-6 and J is TRBJ1-2, with TRBD1 matching over 9 bases. Germline V gene data show CDR1 as SGHDT and CDR2 as YYEEEE. The CDR3 loop spans 16 amino acids. V shed 3 bases, J shed 3 bases, and the junction held 9 bases outside the gene matches. CDR3 sequence (DNA): TGTGCCAGCAGCTGGGTACAGGGGGCGCAGGACTATGGCTACACCTTC. This codes for CASSWVQGAQDYGYTF.

The sample holds a few counts of this clonotype. This sequence joins TRBV15 and TRBJ2-2; possibly TRBD1 for D (5 bases). Looked up from germline, CDR1 is LNHNV and CDR2 is YYDKDF (reference sequence). The CDR3 runs to 17 residues. V lost 0 bases, J lost 7 bases, and 18 bases lay in between. The CDR3 DNA is TGTGCCACCAGCAGAGATTCAGGGCTAGAGTCAATCGGGGAGCTGTTTTTT. Amino acids: CATSRDSGLESIGELFF.

The table lists this clonotype with many counts. CDR3 sequence: CASSSPGLAADTQYF. CDR3 nucleotide sequence: TGTGCCAGCAGCTCCCCGGGACTAGCCGCAGATACGCAGTATTTT. V is TRBV5-4 and J is TRBJ2-3; 9 nucleotides agree with TRBD2. Germline V gene sequence: CDR1 SGHNT, CDR2 YYREEE (reference sequence). The CDR3 runs to 15 residues. The V gene end was trimmed by 3 bases and the J gene end by 4 bases; junction bases not matched to a gene: 6.